This TCR beta chain is drawn from a study of blood T cell repertoires in COVID-19. Across the study: COVID-19 samples collected from the United States, Italy and Spain covered acute and convalescent phases.

In the authors' workflow: Amplification from reference gene primers served as the basis for estimated nucleated cell counts. Assay used: immunoSEQ multiplex PCR; TCRdb lists only in-frame clones, some missing. The V and J calls and clone size were taken over from that table, and D and trimming were inferred from the DNA. Among more than 90,000 clones listed, about 85% were seen once. Germline lookup yields CDR1 LNHDA and CDR2 SQIVND (reference sequence). V was shortened by 4 bases and J by 1 base, with 16 bases between the two germline ends. The CDR3 covers 17 residues. The chain is built from TRBV19 and TRBJ1-4, with a tentative D call TRBD1 (6 bases). The sample comprised peripheral blood. The clonotype originates from a woman in her 70s with active or convalescent COVID-19. CDR3 nucleotides: TGTGCCAGTAGTAATCCTCCGGGACACAGAACTAATGAAAAACTGTTTTTT. The encoded protein is CASSNPPGHRTNEKLFF.